Below, 31 T cell receptor beta chains from the same sample are listed, as sequenced in a study of T cell repertoires in cytomegalovirus infection (dated by TCRdb to 2018 to 2020). Sequencing took place on an Illumina HiSeq 1500. The raw public data were reprocessed by TCRdb itself: fastp quality trimming at Q25, MiXCR clonotype calling, in-frame beta chains only. All rows with the same CDR3 protein become a single entry with the most common DNA and genes. The sample table contains over 250,000 distinct CDR3 sequences; only one count was recorded for about 25% of them. The biggest ten clones account for more than 11% of the sample. Specimen: PBMCs. The origin of the receptors is a human donor in good health (CMV status not recorded). Some clones in this sample may be carry-over from other donors' samples.

The DNA of the CDR3 is TGTGCCAGCGAGGGGTTCGGAGAGACCCAGTACTTC. It encodes CASEGFGETQYF. The V call is TRBV6-2 or TRBV6-3, the J call TRBJ2-5; D is perhaps TRBD1 or TRBD2 (5 bases each). Germline V lookup: CDR1 MNHEY, CDR2 SVGEGT. The CDR3 totals 12 residues. Trimming took 8 bases from V and 4 from J, leaving 11 bases between them.

Ten or more counts support this clonotype. The chain carries TRBV7-9 and TRBJ1-5; D not certain. Per the germline V gene, CDR1 is SEHNR and CDR2 is FQNEAQ (reference sequence). Trimming stripped 0 bases from V and 4 bases from J, with 7 bases between. The CDR3 is 14 residues long. This CDR3 reads CASSLAFRNQPQHF. CDR3 coding DNA: TGTGCCAGCAGCTTAGCGTTCCGGAATCAGCCCCAGCATTTT. Together with reference TRBV7-9 and TRBJ1-5, the CDR3 gives the full variable domain: DTGVSQNPRHKITKRGQNVTFRCDPISEHNRLYWYRQTLGQGPEFLTYFQNEAQLEKSRLLSDRFSAERPKGSFSTLEIQRTEQGDSAMYLCASSLAFRNQPQHFGDGTRLSIL.

CDR3 bases: TGTGCCAGCAGTTCCTTAGAGATTCCCTGGCTGCCCCAGCATTTT. It translates to CASSSLEIPWLPQHF. V gene TRBV28 combines with J gene TRBJ1-5, with D hard to call. From germline, CDR1 is MDHEN and CDR2 SYDVKM. This CDR3 spans 15 amino acids. Trimming left V 4 bases short and J 9 bases short, with 19 bases between.

This chain links TRBV6-8 with TRBJ2-7; a weak D match, TRBD1 (6 bases). The CDR3 has 14 amino acids. The V and J ends lost 5 bases and 1 base respectively, with 12 bases between them. Germline V gene sequence: CDR1 MNHGY, CDR2 SAAAGT. CDR3 sequence: CASSVSQGSYEQYF. The CDR3 nucleotides read TGTGCCAGCAGTGTAAGTCAGGGGTCCTACGAGCAGTACTTC.

This chain links TRBV25-1 with TRBJ2-5; no clear D gene. This CDR3 is built from 13 residues. Germline V gene lookup returns CDR1 MGHDK and CDR2 SYGVNS. The V end lost 6 bases, the J end lost 7 bases, and 15 bases lay between the germline ends. CDR3 protein: CASSKGNLGTQYF. The DNA for the CDR3 is TGTGCCAGCAGCAAGGGAAATCTGGGGACCCAGTACTTC. The variable domain in full, with the rest retrieved from reference TRBV25-1 and TRBJ2-5, is EADIYQTPRYLVIGTGKKITLECSQTMGHDKMYWYQQDPGMELHLIHYSYGVNSTEKGDLSSESTVSRIRTEHFPLTLESARPSHTSQYLCASSKGNLGTQYFGPGTRLLVL.

Ten or more counts support this clonotype. V and J are TRBV7-8 and TRBJ2-2; D remains ambiguous. The CDR3 is 17 amino acids. Trimming pared 2 bases from V and 0 bases from J, leaving 13 bases between. CDR1 and CDR2 from the germline V gene are SGHVS and FQNEAQ. The CDR3: CASSLLQPESNTGELFF. The CDR3 DNA reads TGTGCCAGCAGCTTACTCCAACCGGAATCGAACACCGGGGAGCTGTTTTTT.

This clonotype was seen at least ten times. CDR3 bases: TGTGCCAGCAGTTTAACCAGTTATAGCAATCAGCCCCAGCATTTT. Encoded protein: CASSLTSYSNQPQHF. The J gene is TRBJ1-5, the V gene TRBV12-3 or TRBV12-4; D unclear. CDR3 length: 15 amino acids. V was pared by 2 bases and J by 0 bases, with 8 bases between.

This clonotype occurred many times. This chain uses TRBV12-3 or TRBV12-4 with TRBJ2-7; 11 bases map to TRBD2. The CDR3 extends over 16 amino acids. Trimming cost V 5 bases and J 2 bases; bases outside gene matches: 8. CDR3 in DNA: TGTGCCAGCAGTAGACTAGCGGGGTATGACACCTACGAGCAGTACTTC. Translation: CASSRLAGYDTYEQYF.

This clonotype was counted a few times. The chain couples TRBV2 to TRBJ1-4; 9 bases line up with TRBD1. This CDR3 has 15 amino acids. Germline CDR1 and CDR2: SNHLY and FYNNEI. The trim removed 8 bases at V and 2 bases at J, leaving 6 bases unmatched. The CDR3 DNA reads TGTGCCAGCGGGGGACAGGGAGTGACTAATGAAAAACTGTTTTTT. It translates to CASGGQGVTNEKLFF. The full variable domain, in which reference TRBV2 and TRBJ1-4 provide the parts outside the CDR3, is EPEVTQTPSHQVTQMGQEVILRCVPISNHLYFYWYRQILGQKVEFLVSFYNNEISEKSEIFDDQFSVERPDGSNFTLKIRSTKLEDSAMYFCASGGQGVTNEKLFFGSGTQLSVL.

This clonotype has more than one count but fewer than ten. The rearrangement links TRBV19 to TRBJ2-2; no reliable D call. Trimming pared 1 base from V and 4 bases from J, leaving 4 bases between. Germline loops: CDR1 LNHDA, CDR2 SQIVND (reference sequence). The CDR3 is 13 amino acids. CDR3 sequence (DNA): TGTGCCAGTAGTATAGGCGGCACCGGGGAGCTGTTTTTT. Translated, it gives CASSIGGTGELFF.

This clonotype was seen only a few times. The chain recombines TRBV19 with TRBJ2-3, with 7 bases fitting TRBD2. V was pared by 5 bases and J by 5 bases, with 7 bases of the junction left unmatched. The germline gives CDR1 LNHDA, CDR2 SQIVND (reference sequence). This CDR3 has 14 amino acids. For the CDR3, the DNA is TGTGCCAGTAGTCCGTTCAGCGGGGTAGATACGCAGTATTTT. Protein sequence: CASSPFSGVDTQYF.

The CDR3 nucleotides are TGTGCCAGCAGCTTAGAGAGGGGGGGGGCCTACGAGCAGTACTTC. It is translated as CASSLERGGAYEQYF. This chain links TRBV11-2 with TRBJ2-7, with D perhaps matching TRBD2 (7 bases). Trimming removed 0 bases at V and 2 bases at J, with 11 bases between. CDR1 and CDR2 (germline): SGHAT, FQNNGV. The CDR3 is 15 residues long.

This chain uses TRBV7-3 with TRBJ2-1; D could derive from TRBD1 or TRBD2 (6 bases each). Deletions cut 5 bases from V and 2 bases from J, with 16 bases between. The CDR3 length is 16 residues. In germline, CDR1 is SGHTA, CDR2 FQGTGA. The CDR3 nucleotides are TGTGCCAGCAGCCCGATTACGGGGGCACCCTACAATGAGCAGTTCTTC. Amino acid sequence: CASSPITGAPYNEQFF. The whole variable domain, filled in from reference TRBV7-3 and TRBJ2-1, reads GAGVSQTPSNKVTEKGKYVELRCDPISGHTALYWYRQSLGQGPEFLIYFQGTGAADDSGLPNDRFFAVRPEGSVSTLKIQRTERGDSAVYLCASSPITGAPYNEQFFGPGTRLTVL.

There are a few counts of this clonotype. The rearrangement uses TRBV7-6 and TRBJ2-2; 11 bases are shared with TRBD2. Losses at the gene ends were 5 bases for V and 6 bases for J; bases not matched to a gene: 8. The CDR3 is 16 amino acids. The V gene's germline CDR1 is SGHVS and CDR2 FNYEAQ. The CDR3 nucleotides are TGTGCCAGCAGCCTGGGGACTAGCGGAGTCCCCGGGGAGCTGTTTTTT. Protein sequence: CASSLGTSGVPGELFF.

The rearrangement uses TRBV19 and TRBJ2-7; 7 nucleotides align to TRBD2. The CDR3 length is 14 residues. Germline trimming cut 1 base from V and 2 bases from J; bases unmatched to any gene: 2. The germline gives CDR1 LNHDA, CDR2 SQIVND (reference sequence). CDR3 in DNA: TGTGCCAGTAGTATAGGTGGACTAGCCTACGAGCAGTACTTC. Its translation is CASSIGGLAYEQYF.

The chain carries TRBV4-3 and TRBJ2-1, with D possibly being TRBD2 (5 bases). CDR1 is LGHNA and CDR2 is YSLEER in the germline V gene. The CDR3 covers 14 residues. The ends were cut back, 4 bases at V and 9 bases at J, with 16 bases in the middle. CDR3 DNA sequence: TGCGCCAGCAGCCCAGATCGGGGTAGTTTTGAGCAGTTCTTC. This gives the protein CASSPDRGSFEQFF.

The CDR3 reads CASSIRTGQGAVRGEQFF. CDR3 in DNA: TGTGCCAGTAGTATTCGAACGGGTCAGGGGGCTGTTCGGGGTGAGCAGTTCTTC. The chain joins TRBV19 to TRBJ2-1; 8 positions match TRBD1. The V segment lost 3 bases and the J segment 9 bases; nucleotides outside the gene matches: 19. Germline CDR1 is LNHDA and CDR2 is SQIVND (reference sequence). There are 18 residues in the CDR3. Complete variable domain (other parts from reference TRBV19 and TRBJ2-1): DGGITQSPKYLFRKEGQNVTLSCEQNLNHDAMYWYRQDPGQGLRLIYYSQIVNDFQKGDIAEGYSVSREKKESFPLTVTSAQKNPTAFYLCASSIRTGQGAVRGEQFFGPGTRLTVL.

This clonotype was seen only a few times. The gene calls are TRBV7-9 and TRBJ2-1; D is undetermined. Trimming removed 5 bases from V and 6 bases from J, with 11 bases in between. From germline, CDR1 is SEHNR and CDR2 FQNEAQ (reference sequence). The CDR3 runs 13 residues. The CDR3 sequence: CASSPDKSNEQFF. CDR3 nucleotide sequence: TGTGCCAGCAGCCCCGATAAAAGCAATGAGCAGTTCTTC.

The chain links TRBV29-1 to TRBJ1-4; D possibly corresponds to TRBD1 (5 bases). This CDR3 spans 13 amino acids. From germline, CDR1 is SQVTM and CDR2 ANQGSEA. With 4 bases removed from V and 5 bases from J, the gap between germline ends came to 11 bases. The CDR3 region has the DNA TGCAGCGTTGCTGTCAGGGCGAATGAAAAACTGTTTTTT. Translating gives CSVAVRANEKLFF.

The chain joins TRBV12-3 or TRBV12-4 to TRBJ1-1; the match to TRBD1 covers 7 bases. The CDR3 runs 13 residues. With 5 bases clipped from V and 7 bases from J, the junction kept 7 bases outside the gene matches. The CDR3 DNA reads TGTGCCAGCAGTGTGGGACAGAGAATTGAAGCTTTCTTT. The encoded protein is CASSVGQRIEAFF.

The chain recombines TRBV5-5 with TRBJ2-5, with TRBD1 matching 7 bases. Germline V lookup: CDR1 SGHKS, CDR2 YYEKEE (reference sequence). V trimming: 3 bases; J trimming: 5 bases; junction bases outside the gene matches: 10. The CDR3 sequence is 15 residues long. DNA of the CDR3: TGTGCCAGCAGCTCCTTGACAGGGAAAGGGGAGACCCAGTACTTC. It specifies CASSSLTGKGETQYF. Full variable domain (remainder filled in from reference TRBV5-5 and TRBJ2-5): DAGVTQSPTHLIKTRGQQVTLRCSPISGHKSVSWYQQVLGQGPQFIFQYYEKEERGRGNFPDRFSARQFPNYSSELNVNALLLGDSALYLCASSSLTGKGETQYFGPGTRLLVL.

CDR3 in amino acids: CASSPNKGGLGEKLFF. The CDR3 DNA follows: TGTGCCAGCAGCCCGAACAAGGGGGGATTAGGGGAAAAACTGTTTTTT. V is TRBV11-2 and J is TRBJ1-4; D may be TRBD1 (6 bases). Germline V gene data show CDR1 as SGHAT and CDR2 as FQNNGV. The CDR3 covers 16 residues. The V gene lost 5 bases and the J gene lost 8 bases, with 21 bases spanning the gap.

With respect to this clonotype: A clone one base away is much larger, so this may be a read error. The chain joins TRBV7-9 to TRBJ2-7; TRBD2 matches at 7 bases. The CDR3 sequence is 15 residues long. The junction had 9 bases not matched to a gene; V was cut back by 5 bases and J by 2 bases. Germline V gives CDR1 SEHNR, CDR2 FQNEAQ (reference sequence). The CDR3 coding sequence is TGTGCCAGCAGCGGGGAGGGTGGCGTCACCTACGAGCAGTACTTC. Translation: CASSGEGGVTYEQYF. Supplemented by reference TRBV7-9 and TRBJ2-7, the full variable domain reads DTGVSQNPRHKITKRGQNVTFRCDPISEHNRLYWYRQTLGQGPEFLTYFQNEAQLEKSRLLSDRFSAERPKGSFSTLEIQRTEQGDSAMYLCASSGEGGVTYEQYFGPGTRLTVT.

This chain joins TRBV5-1 and TRBJ2-3, with D hard to call. Trimming removed 3 bases at V and 2 bases at J, with 13 bases between. CDR1 is SGHRS and CDR2 is YFSETQ in the germline V gene. The CDR3 has 15 amino acids. CDR3 amino acids: CASSSSNSPTDTQYF. CDR3 nucleotides: TGCGCCAGCAGCTCAAGTAACAGCCCCACAGATACGCAGTATTTT.

The chain carries TRBV7-3 and TRBJ2-7, with 11 bases matching TRBD2. This CDR3 is 16 amino acids long. The germline V gene has CDR1 SGHTA and CDR2 FQGTGA. The J segment lost 3 bases and the V segment lost 5 bases, leaving 9 bases of the junction unmatched. CDR3 nucleotides: TGTGCCAGCAGCCCCGGGACTAGCGGAAGCCTCTACGAGCAGTACTTC. Its translation: CASSPGTSGSLYEQYF.

This clonotype was observed a few times. The genes are TRBV5-1 and TRBJ1-5; D perhaps matches TRBD1 (5 bases). The CDR3 totals 15 residues. V gave up 4 bases and J gave up 2 bases, with 13 bases separating them. Per germline, CDR1 SGHRS and CDR2 YFSETQ. CDR3: CASSPGGEGNQPQHF. DNA of the CDR3: TGCGCCAGCAGCCCCGGGGGGGAGGGCAATCAGCCCCAGCATTTT.

This clonotype was observed a handful of times. The chain uses TRBV20-1 and TRBJ2-3; 8 nucleotides line up with TRBD2. The CDR3 is 15 residues long. V shed 3 bases, J shed 1 base, and the junction held 6 bases outside the gene matches. CDR1 DFQATT and CDR2 SNEGSKA come from the germline V gene (reference sequence). The CDR3 DNA reads TGCAGTGCTAGTGGGGCTAGCGGGCGCACAGATACGCAGTATTTT. Translation: CSASGASGRTDTQYF.

The chain couples TRBV11-2 to TRBJ2-3; 14 bases agree with TRBD2. This CDR3 is built from 16 residues. With 5 bases clipped from V and 5 bases from J, the junction kept 6 bases outside the gene matches. From germline, CDR1 is SGHAT and CDR2 FQNNGV. Here the CDR3 reads CASSPRLAGGRDTQYF. The CDR3 bases are TGTGCCAGCAGCCCTCGACTAGCGGGAGGGAGAGATACGCAGTATTTT.

In DNA, the CDR3 is TGTGCCACCAGCAGAGATAACGGGGTGAGATATGGCTACACCTTC. Its translation is CATSRDNGVRYGYTF. V gene TRBV15 combines with J gene TRBJ1-2; D is unclear. The germline V gene has CDR1 LNHNV and CDR2 YYDKDF (reference sequence). Trimming shortened V by 0 bases and J by 5 bases, and 13 bases separated the two germline ends. CDR3 length equals 15 residues.

The chain couples TRBV10-3 to TRBJ1-1; the match to TRBD1 covers 7 bases. Losses at the gene ends were 6 bases for V and 9 bases for J; bases not matched to a gene: 7. Germline V lookup: CDR1 ENHRY, CDR2 SYGVKD. The CDR3 loop spans 12 amino acids. CDR3 coding DNA: TGTGCCATCAGGGACTCAGGGGGGAAAGCTTTCTTT. It encodes CAIRDSGGKAFF.

This chain connects TRBV11-2 to TRBJ1-1; D gene ambiguous. The germline V gene has CDR1 SGHAT and CDR2 FQNNGV. The CDR3 consists of 14 residues. Trimming pared 2 bases from V and 5 bases from J, leaving 12 bases between. CDR3 in DNA: TGTGCCAGCAGCTTAAAAGACGGACCGACTGAAGCTTTCTTT. Translating it yields CASSLKDGPTEAFF.